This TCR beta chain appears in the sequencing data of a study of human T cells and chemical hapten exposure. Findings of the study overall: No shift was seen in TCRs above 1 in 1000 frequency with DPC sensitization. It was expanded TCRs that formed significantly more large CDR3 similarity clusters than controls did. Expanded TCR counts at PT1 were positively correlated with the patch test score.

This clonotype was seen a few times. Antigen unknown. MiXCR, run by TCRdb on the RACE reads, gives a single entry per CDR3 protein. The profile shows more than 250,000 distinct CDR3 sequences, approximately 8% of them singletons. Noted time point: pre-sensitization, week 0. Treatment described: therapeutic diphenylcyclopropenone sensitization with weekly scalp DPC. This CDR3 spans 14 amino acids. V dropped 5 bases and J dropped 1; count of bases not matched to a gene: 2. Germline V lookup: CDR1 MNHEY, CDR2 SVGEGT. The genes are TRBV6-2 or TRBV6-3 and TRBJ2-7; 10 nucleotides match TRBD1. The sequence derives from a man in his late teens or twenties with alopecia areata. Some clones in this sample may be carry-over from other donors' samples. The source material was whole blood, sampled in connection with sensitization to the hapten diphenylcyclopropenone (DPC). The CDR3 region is CASSDRGRSYEQYV. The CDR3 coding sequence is TGTGCCAGCAGTGACAGGGGGCGATCCTACGAGCAGTACGTC.